This passage covers 21 T cell receptor beta chains from one sample sequenced in a study of T cells expressing NK-cell markers. After re-calling the 5' RACE reads, TCRdb lists one entry per CDR3 protein, DNA absent. The sample spans some 450,000 distinct CDR3 sequences; the ten largest clones claim about 7.3%. The specimen was blood T cells: a sorted CD56 or NKG2C T cell subset, CD4+ or CD8+ T cells, or bulk PBMC T cells (not recorded which). The receptors stem from a woman aged 18-70 years in good health.

The chain combines TRBV7-2 with TRBJ1-2; TCRdb lists TRBD1, though no DNA is available to test this call. Germline V gives CDR1 SGHTA, CDR2 FQGNSA. The CDR3 contains 15 residues. The CDR3 loop reads CASSPGIPGNYGYTF.

This chain joins TRBV19 and TRBJ2-1. CDR1 LNHDA and CDR2 SQIVND come from the germline V gene (reference sequence). This CDR3 region has 15 residues. The CDR3 loop is CASSIFADTYNEQFF.

The chain joins TRBV20-1 to TRBJ2-1. The CDR3 is made up of 14 amino acids. CDR1 DFQATT and CDR2 SNEGSKA come from the germline V gene (reference sequence). The CDR3 sequence is CSARDTRAYNEQFF.

The chain combines TRBV19 with TRBJ2-7; TCRdb calls TRBD2, which cannot be checked without DNA. Germline values: CDR1 LNHDA, CDR2 SQIVND (reference sequence). This CDR3 comprises 15 residues. The CDR3 sequence is CASSMGTSVTTEQYF.

J is TRBJ2-5 and V is TRBV6-5. CDR3 length equals 14 residues. Germline V gene data show CDR1 as MNHEY and CDR2 as SVGAGI. This chain's CDR3 is CASSYGLHQETQYF.

The chain recombines TRBV12-3 or TRBV12-4 with TRBJ2-5; the TCRdb D gene call, TRBD2, has no DNA to confirm it. This CDR3 has 15 amino acids. CDR3 amino acids: CASSLASGYQETQYF.

The genes are TRBV2 and TRBJ1-2. There are 15 residues in the CDR3. Per the germline V gene, CDR1 is SNHLY and CDR2 is FYNNEI. CDR3 loop: CASSESWGAGGGYTF. The full variable domain, completed using reference TRBV2 and TRBJ1-2, is EPEVTQTPSHQVTQMGQEVILRCVPISNHLYFYWYRQILGQKVEFLVSFYNNEISEKSEIFDDQFSVERPDGSNFTLKIRSTKLEDSAMYFCASSESWGAGGGYTFGSGTRLTVV.

This chain uses TRBV7-9 with TRBJ2-3; TCRdb names TRBD2, which stays unverified in the absence of DNA. This CDR3 comprises 15 residues. Germline V lookup: CDR1 SEHNR, CDR2 FQNEAQ (reference sequence). CDR3 amino acids: CASSFLAQTVDTQYF.

The chain employs TRBV7-2 and TRBJ2-7; TCRdb reports TRBD1, a call that lacks DNA to check it against. CDR3 length equals 15 residues. The germline V gene has CDR1 SGHTA and CDR2 FQGNSA. The CDR3 protein is CASSPTGGGPYEQYF.

J is TRBJ2-1 and V is TRBV4-2. The CDR3 is 16 amino acids. Germline CDR1 is LGHNA and CDR2 is YNFKEQ. The CDR3 sequence is CASSQDGETSYNEQFF.

This chain connects TRBV5-1 to TRBJ1-6. CDR1 SGHRS and CDR2 YFSETQ come from the germline V gene. This CDR3 region has 14 residues. CDR3 residues: CASRRQAGDSPLHF.

The genes are TRBV7-6 and TRBJ2-3; TCRdb outputs TRBD2, but without DNA this stays unchecked. The CDR3 has 15 residues. Germline V gene data show CDR1 as SGHVS and CDR2 as FNYEAQ. CDR3 sequence: CASSRTSGVGDTQYF. Complete variable domain (other parts from reference TRBV7-6 and TRBJ2-3): GAGVSQSPRYKVTKRGQDVALRCDPISGHVSLYWYRQALGQGPEFLTYFNYEAQQDKSGLPNDRFSAERPEGSISTLTIQRTEQRDSAMYRCASSRTSGVGDTQYFGPGTRLTVL.

The chain combines TRBV20-1 with TRBJ1-5; absent DNA, TCRdb's TRBD1 call cannot be checked. Germline-derived CDR1 and CDR2 are DFQATT and SNEGSKA (reference sequence). The length of the CDR3 is 16 residues. The CDR3 spells CSARLGTGSINQPQHF.

This rearrangement joins TRBV15 to TRBJ2-1; checking the TCRdb D call of TRBD1 is not possible without DNA. The CDR3 has 16 residues. Looked up from germline, CDR1 is LNHNV and CDR2 is YYDKDF (reference sequence). The CDR3 region is CATSRVGTGGYNEQFF.

This sequence joins TRBV24-1 and TRBJ2-3. Germline CDR1 reads KGHDR; CDR2 reads SFDVKD. This CDR3 comprises 13 residues. The CDR3 here is CATSDITTDTQYF.

The chain employs TRBV7-3 and TRBJ2-5; there is no DNA to check the TCRdb D call of TRBD2. Per germline, CDR1 SGHTA and CDR2 FQGTGA. The CDR3 loop spans 16 amino acids. This CDR3 is CASSLRASGRLETQYF.

The chain has TRBV11-2 and TRBJ1-1. Germline values: CDR1 SGHAT, CDR2 FQNNGV. CDR3 length: 14 residues. CDR3 in amino acids: CASSLDGGNTEAFF.

The chain is built from TRBV18 and TRBJ1-6; TCRdb calls TRBD1, which cannot be checked without DNA. CDR1 is KGHSH and CDR2 is LQKENI in the germline V gene. The CDR3 covers 14 residues. This CDR3 is CASGSGQTNSPLHF. Using reference TRBV18 and TRBJ1-6 for the parts outside the CDR3, the full variable domain is NAGVMQNPRHLVRRRGQEARLRCSPMKGHSHVYWYRQLPEEGLKFMVYLQKENIIDESGMPKERFSAEFPKEGPSILRIQQVVRGDSAAYFCASGSGQTNSPLHFGNGTRLTVT.

The genes are TRBV11-3 and TRBJ2-3; TCRdb's D call of TRBD1 is untestable without DNA. The V gene's germline CDR1 is SGHNT and CDR2 YENEEA. CDR3 length: 16 amino acids. Here the CDR3 reads CASSQGQGGWSGTQYF.

The rearrangement uses TRBV11-2 and TRBJ1-1. CDR3 size: 15 residues. The germline V gene encodes CDR1 SGHAT and CDR2 FQNNGV. CDR3 sequence reads: CASSHAGPLGPEAFF.

The chain carries TRBV12-3 or TRBV12-4 and TRBJ2-6. The CDR3 sequence is 13 residues long. The CDR3 loop reads CASGESGANVLTF.